What follows are 7 T cell receptor beta chains derived from one specimen sequenced in a study of shared clonotypes between healthy human individuals. TCRdb's table, derived via immunoSEQ multiplex PCR, lists solely in-frame clones and lacks some. The table lists about 450,000 clones, less than 80% of them singletons. Sequencing was performed on PBMCs. The receptors originated from a woman aged 40 to 49 in good health. Some clones in this sample may be carry-over from other donors' samples.

Comment on this clone: This may be a read error, as it is one base from a much larger clone. The sample has other DNA sequences that encode this CDR3 too. The chain couples TRBV7-2 to TRBJ1-5, with D perhaps TRBD1 (6 bases). V was shortened by 7 bases and J by 6 bases, with 19 bases between the two germline ends. The CDR3 contains 15 residues. From germline, CDR1 is SGHTA and CDR2 FQGNSA. CDR3 sequence reads: CASTMGGASGQPQHF. As DNA, the CDR3 is TGTGCCAGCACGATGGGGGGGGCGTCAGGTCAGCCCCAGCATTTT.

The chain employs TRBV4-1 and TRBJ2-7; TRBD1 matches 8 bases. From germline, CDR1 is MGHRA and CDR2 YSYEKL. The CDR3 loop spans 14 amino acids. V shed 1 base and J 5 bases; nucleotides not matched to a gene: 4. The CDR3 DNA follows: TGCGCCAGCAGCCAAGGGACAGGGAGAGACGAGCAGTACTTC. Translating it yields CASSQGTGRDEQYF.

The chain recombines TRBV2 with TRBJ2-3, with 8 bases that match TRBD2. Germline assignment: CDR1 SNHLY and CDR2 FYNNEI. With V trimmed by 4 bases and J by 1 base, 4 bases remained unmatched. This CDR3 spans 15 amino acids. CDR3 nucleotides: TGTGCCAGCAGTGTACTAGCGGTGGGCACAGATACGCAGTATTTT. Its protein product is CASSVLAVGTDTQYF.

DNA for the CDR3: TGTGCCAGCAGCCCGAATCCGGCACCCTATGGCTACACCTTC. Translated: CASSPNPAPYGYTF. This chain joins TRBV11-2 and TRBJ1-2; no definite D call. The CDR3 runs to 14 residues. Germline values: CDR1 SGHAT, CDR2 FQNNGV. The V end was cut by 5 bases, the J end by 4 bases, with 14 bases between.

The CDR3 bases are TGTGCCAGCAGCTTACGGCGGGAGGCTACAATGAATGAGCAGTTCTTC. Protein product: CASSLRREATMNEQFF. The chain carries TRBV11-2 and TRBJ2-1; 8 nucleotides agree with TRBD2. The trim removed 2 bases at V and 7 bases at J, leaving 10 bases unmatched. This CDR3 has 16 residues. CDR1 is SGHAT, CDR2 FQNNGV, per germline.

The chain couples TRBV18 to TRBJ1-1; D gene ambiguous. The V end was cut by 2 bases, the J end by 1 base, with 11 bases between. Germline V gives CDR1 KGHSH, CDR2 LQKENI. This CDR3 is 15 amino acids long. The CDR3 region is CASSPGNHPNTEAFF. The CDR3 nucleotides read TGTGCCAGCTCACCAGGGAACCACCCGAACACTGAAGCTTTCTTT.

This sequence joins TRBV15 and TRBJ2-7; 8 bases match TRBD1. V was clipped by 5 bases and J by 3 bases; unmatched bases: 6. Germline CDR1 is LNHNV and CDR2 is YYDKDF (reference sequence). The CDR3 spans 14 residues. The CDR3 DNA follows: TGTGCCACCAGCCGCGTGACAGGGGACTACGAGCAGTACTTC. Translation gives CATSRVTGDYEQYF.